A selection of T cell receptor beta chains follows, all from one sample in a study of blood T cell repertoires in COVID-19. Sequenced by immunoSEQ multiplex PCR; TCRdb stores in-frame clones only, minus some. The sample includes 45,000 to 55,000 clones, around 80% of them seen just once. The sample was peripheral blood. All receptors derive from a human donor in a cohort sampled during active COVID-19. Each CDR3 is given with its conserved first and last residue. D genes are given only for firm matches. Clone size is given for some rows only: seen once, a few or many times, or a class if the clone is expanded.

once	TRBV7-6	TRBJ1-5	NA	TGTGCCAGCAGCTTAGAACAGGGCAATCAGCCCCAGCATTTT	CASSLEQGNQPQHF
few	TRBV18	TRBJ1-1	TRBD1	TGTGCCAGCTCGCCGGAAACAGGGGGGGTCACAGAAGCTTTCTTT	CASSPETGGVTEAFF
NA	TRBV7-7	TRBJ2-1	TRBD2	TGTGCTAGCAGCTTAGCGGGGGCATCTTTTGAGCAGTTCTTC	CASSLAGASFEQFF
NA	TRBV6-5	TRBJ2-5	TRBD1	TGTGCCAGCAGTTACTCGAAAAGGGGGCTGGAGACCCAGTACTTC	CASSYSKRGLETQYF
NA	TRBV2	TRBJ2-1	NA	TGTGCCACCGGAGGGCGGCTATCCTACAATGAGCAGTTCTTC	CATGGRLSYNEQFF
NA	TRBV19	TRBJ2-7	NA	TGTGCCAGTAGTATAGGGGCAGGCCACAACGAGCAGTACTTC	CASSIGAGHNEQYF
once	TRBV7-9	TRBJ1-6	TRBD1	TGTGCCAGCAGCTTATTAGGGACAGGGCCTTGGCGGTCACCCCTCCACTTT	CASSLLGTGPWRSPLHF
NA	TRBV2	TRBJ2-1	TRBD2	TGTGCCGGTCCGGGACTAGCGGGGGGAGGTGAGCAGTTCTTC	CAGPGLAGGGEQFF
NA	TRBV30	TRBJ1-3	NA	TGTGCCTGGAGTCCCCCGGGACACGCCGGCCAGATAACTGGAAACACCATATATTTT	CAWSPPGHAGQITGNTIYF
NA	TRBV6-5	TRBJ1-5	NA	TGTGCCAGCAGTTGGGTGTCGGGTCAGCCCCAGCATTTT	CASSWVSGQPQHF
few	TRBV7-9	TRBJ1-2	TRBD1	TGTGCCAGCAGCTCCCCTAGGCGGACAGGGGGCGCCGGGATGGGTGGCTACACCTTC	CASSSPRRTGGAGMGGYTF
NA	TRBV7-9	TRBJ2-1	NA	TGTGCCAGCAGCTTAGCGCAGGGTCCACCCTACAATGAGCAGTTCTTC	CASSLAQGPPYNEQFF
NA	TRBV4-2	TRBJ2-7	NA	TGTGCCAGCAGCCAAGATCCTAGGGGGGGCCTTGAGCAGTACTTC	CASSQDPRGGLEQYF
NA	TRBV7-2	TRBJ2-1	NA	TGTGCCAGCAGCTTAGATCGACGCCGGAGTGAGCAGTTCTTC	CASSLDRRRSEQFF
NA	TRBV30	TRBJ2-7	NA	TGTGCCTGGATAAGGGTCGGGGTCCCCTACGAGCAGTACTTC	CAWIRVGVPYEQYF